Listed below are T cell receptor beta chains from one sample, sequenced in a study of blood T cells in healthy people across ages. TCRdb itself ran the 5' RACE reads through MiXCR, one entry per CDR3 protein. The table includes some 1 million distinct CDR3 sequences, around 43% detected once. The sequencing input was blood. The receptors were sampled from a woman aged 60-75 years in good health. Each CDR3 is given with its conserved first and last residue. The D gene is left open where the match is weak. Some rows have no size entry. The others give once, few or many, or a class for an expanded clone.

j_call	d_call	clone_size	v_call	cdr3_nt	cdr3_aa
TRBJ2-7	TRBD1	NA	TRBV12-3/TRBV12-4	TGTGCCAGCAGTTTTCGGACAGGGTACCACGAGCAGTACTTC	CASSFRTGYHEQYF
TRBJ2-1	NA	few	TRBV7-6	TGTGCCAGCAGCCCTAAAAGGGAAAATGAGCAGTTCTTC	CASSPKRENEQFF
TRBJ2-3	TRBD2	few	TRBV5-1	TGCGCCAGCAGCTCTGCCCTAGCGGGAGGAGGGGATACGCAGTATTTT	CASSSALAGGGDTQYF
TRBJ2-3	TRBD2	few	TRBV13	TGTGCCAGCCTCCGGACTAGCAGCACAGATACGCAGTATTTT	CASLRTSSTDTQYF
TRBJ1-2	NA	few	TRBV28	TGTGCCAGCAGTTTTGCCGACAGGACTAGAGATAACTATGGCTACACCTTC	CASSFADRTRDNYGYTF
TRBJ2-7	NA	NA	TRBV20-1	TGCAGTGCTAGAGATGGGGGAAGGCTCTCCTACGAGCAGTACTTC	CSARDGGRLSYEQYF
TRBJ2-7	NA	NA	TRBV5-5	TGTGCCAGCAGCTTGGGAGGACTCTTACCCTACGAGCAGTACTTC	CASSLGGLLPYEQYF
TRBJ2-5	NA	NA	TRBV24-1	TGTGCCACCAGCGATTCCCCCAGTCAAGAGACCCAGTACTTC	CATSDSPSQETQYF
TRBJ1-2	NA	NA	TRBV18	TGTGCCAGCTCACCACCGGGGACATCTAACTATGGCTACACCTTC	CASSPPGTSNYGYTF
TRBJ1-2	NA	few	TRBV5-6	TGTGCCAGCAGCTTGGGGCCCGAGGGACATGGCTACACCTTC	CASSLGPEGHGYTF
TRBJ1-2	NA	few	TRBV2	TGTGCCAGCAGTGAAGCAGGGGACTATGGCTACACCTTC	CASSEAGDYGYTF
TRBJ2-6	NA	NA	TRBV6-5	TGTGCCAGCACCCGGTTTGGGGCCAACGTCCTGACTTTC	CASTRFGANVLTF
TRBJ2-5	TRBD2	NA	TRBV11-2	TGTGCCAGCAGCTTAGGCCCGGGGGGGCGGGAGACCCAGTACTTC	CASSLGPGGRETQYF
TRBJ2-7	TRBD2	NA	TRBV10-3	TGTGCCATCAGTGAGTCGGGCGGGAGAGGGTACGAGCAGTACTTC	CAISESGGRGYEQYF
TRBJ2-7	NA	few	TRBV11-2	TGTGCCAGCAGCCAAACGTCGGTCGGGCAGTACTTC	CASSQTSVGQYF
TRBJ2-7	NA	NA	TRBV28	TGTGCCAGCGGCCGCGTCCTTTCCTACGAGCAGTACTTC	CASGRVLSYEQYF
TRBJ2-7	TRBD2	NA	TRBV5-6	TGTGCCAGCAGCCCCATCGAACTAGCGGAAGTGAGTGAGCAGTACTTC	CASSPIELAEVSEQYF
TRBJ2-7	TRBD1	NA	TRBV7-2	TGTGCCAGCAGCCACCGGACAGGGTGGTACTCCGAGCAGTACTTC	CASSHRTGWYSEQYF
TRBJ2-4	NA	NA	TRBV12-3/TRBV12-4	TGTGCCAGCAGTTTCCCCGGACAGATAGCCAAAAACATTCAGTACTTC	CASSFPGQIAKNIQYF
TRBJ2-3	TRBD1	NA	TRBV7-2	TGTGCCAGCAGCCCGGGACAGGGGATCCACACAGATACGCGGTATTTT	CASSPGQGIHTDTRYF
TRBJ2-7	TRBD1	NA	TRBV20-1	TGCAGTGCTTGGGACAGGGACTCTCTCGAGCAGTACTTC	CSAWDRDSLEQYF
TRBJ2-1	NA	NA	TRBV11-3	TGTGCCAGCAGCTTACTTGAAAATGAGCAGTTCTTC	CASSLLENEQFF
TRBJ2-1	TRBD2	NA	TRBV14	TGTGCCAGCAGCCAAGTATCATTAGCGGGAGGCCGTTACAATGAGCAGTTCTTC	CASSQVSLAGGRYNEQFF
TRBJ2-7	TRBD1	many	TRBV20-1	TGCAGTGCTAGAGTTCTGGCAGGGACAGGGTTCAATGAGCAGTACTTC	CSARVLAGTGFNEQYF
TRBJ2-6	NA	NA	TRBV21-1	TGTGCCAGCAGCAATCTCGGGGATGGGGCCAACGTCCTGACTTTC	CASSNLGDGANVLTF
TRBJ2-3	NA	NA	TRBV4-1	TGCGCCAGCAGCCAATCCCCTTTGGAGGATACGCAGTATTTT	CASSQSPLEDTQYF
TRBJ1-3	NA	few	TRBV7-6	TGTGCCAGCAGCTCTGGACCGACCTCTGGAAACACCATATATTTT	CASSSGPTSGNTIYF
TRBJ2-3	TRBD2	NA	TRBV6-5	TGTGCCAGTAGGCTAGCGGGAGTTCGGGCAGATACGCAGTATTTT	CASRLAGVRADTQYF
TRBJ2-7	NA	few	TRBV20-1	TGCAGTGCTAGAGATAGGCGGGCAGCTTACGACGAGCAGTACTTC	CSARDRRAAYDEQYF
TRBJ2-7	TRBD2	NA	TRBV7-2	TGTGCCAGCAGTGCTAGCGGGGGGTACCTTTACGAGCAGTACTTC	CASSASGGYLYEQYF
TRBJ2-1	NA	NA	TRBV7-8	TGTGCCAGCAGCTCCCCCCCCGCAGGGTATAACAATGAGCAGTTCTTC	CASSSPPAGYNNEQFF
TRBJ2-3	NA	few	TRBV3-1	TGTGCCAGCAGCCAAGATTATCCAGCGGAGATTTACACGGATACGCAGTATTTT	CASSQDYPAEIYTDTQYF